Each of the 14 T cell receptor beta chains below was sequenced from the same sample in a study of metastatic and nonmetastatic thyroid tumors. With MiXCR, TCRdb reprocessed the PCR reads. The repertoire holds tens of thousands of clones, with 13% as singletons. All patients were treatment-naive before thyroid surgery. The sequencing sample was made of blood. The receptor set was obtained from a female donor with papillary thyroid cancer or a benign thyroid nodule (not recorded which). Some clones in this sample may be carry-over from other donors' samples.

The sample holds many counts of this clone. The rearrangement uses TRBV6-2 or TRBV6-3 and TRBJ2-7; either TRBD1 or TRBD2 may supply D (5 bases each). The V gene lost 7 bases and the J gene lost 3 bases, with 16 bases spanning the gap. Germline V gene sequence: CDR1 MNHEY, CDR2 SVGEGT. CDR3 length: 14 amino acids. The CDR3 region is CASNSRGRDYEQYF. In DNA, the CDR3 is TGTGCCAGCAACTCACGGGGCAGAGACTACGAGCAGTACTTC.

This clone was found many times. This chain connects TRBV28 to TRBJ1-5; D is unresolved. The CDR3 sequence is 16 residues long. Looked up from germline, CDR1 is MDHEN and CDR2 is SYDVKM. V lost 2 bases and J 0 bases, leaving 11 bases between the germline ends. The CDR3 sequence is CASSLPSFGSNQPQHF. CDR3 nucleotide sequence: TGTGCCAGCAGTTTACCGTCCTTCGGTAGCAATCAGCCCCAGCATTTT.

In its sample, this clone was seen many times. DNA for the CDR3: TGTGCCAGCAGCCTCTGGGGGAATAGCAATCAGCCCCAGCATTTT. Amino acid sequence: CASSLWGNSNQPQHF. The chain carries TRBV3-1 and TRBJ1-5; D might be TRBD1 (5 bases). Germline V gene sequence: CDR1 LGHDT, CDR2 YNNKEL (reference sequence). This CDR3 region has 15 residues. V lost 4 bases, J lost 0 bases, and 10 bases lay in between.

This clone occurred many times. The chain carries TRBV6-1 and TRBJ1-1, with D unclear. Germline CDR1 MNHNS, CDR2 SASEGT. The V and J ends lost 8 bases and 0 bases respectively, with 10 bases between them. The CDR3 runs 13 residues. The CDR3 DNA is TGTGCCAGCGTTGCCTTGGTGAACACTGAAGCTTTCTTT. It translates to CASVALVNTEAFF.

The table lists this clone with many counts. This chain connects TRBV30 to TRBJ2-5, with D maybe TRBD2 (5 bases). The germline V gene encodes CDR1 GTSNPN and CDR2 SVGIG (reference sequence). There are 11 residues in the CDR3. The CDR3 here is CGAVKQETQYF. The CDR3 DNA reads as TGTGGAGCGGTAAAACAAGAGACCCAGTACTTC. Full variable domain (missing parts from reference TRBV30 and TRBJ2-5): SQTIHQWPATLVQPVGSPLSLECTVEGTSNPNLYWYRQAAGRGLQLLFYSVGIGQISSEVPQNLSASRPQDRQFILSSKKLLLSDSGFYLCGAVKQETQYFGPGTRLLVL.

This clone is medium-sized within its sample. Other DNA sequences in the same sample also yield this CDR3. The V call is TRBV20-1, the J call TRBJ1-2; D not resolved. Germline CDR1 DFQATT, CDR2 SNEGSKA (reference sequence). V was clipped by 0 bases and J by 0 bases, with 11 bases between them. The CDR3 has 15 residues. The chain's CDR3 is CSARDAASANYGYTF. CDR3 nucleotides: TGCAGTGCTAGAGATGCGGCCAGCGCTAACTATGGCTACACCTTC.

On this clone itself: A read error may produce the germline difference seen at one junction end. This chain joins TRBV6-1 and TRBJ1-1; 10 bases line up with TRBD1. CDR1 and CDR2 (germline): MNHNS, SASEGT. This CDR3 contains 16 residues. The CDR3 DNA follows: TGTGCCAGCATTGAAACGCCGGGACAGGGGAACACCGAAGCTTTCTTT. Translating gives CASIETPGQGNTEAFF.

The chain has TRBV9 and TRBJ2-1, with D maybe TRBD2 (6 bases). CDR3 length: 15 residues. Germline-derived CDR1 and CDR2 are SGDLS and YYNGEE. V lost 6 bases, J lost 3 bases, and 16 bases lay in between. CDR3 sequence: CASIHVGGFYNEQFF. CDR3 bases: TGTGCCAGCATCCACGTCGGGGGATTCTACAATGAGCAGTTCTTC. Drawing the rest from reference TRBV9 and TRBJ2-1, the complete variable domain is DSGVTQTPKHLITATGQRVTLRCSPRSGDLSVYWYQQSLDQGLQFLIQYYNGEERAKGNILERFSAQQFPDLHSELNLSSLELGDSALYFCASIHVGGFYNEQFFGPGTRLTVL.

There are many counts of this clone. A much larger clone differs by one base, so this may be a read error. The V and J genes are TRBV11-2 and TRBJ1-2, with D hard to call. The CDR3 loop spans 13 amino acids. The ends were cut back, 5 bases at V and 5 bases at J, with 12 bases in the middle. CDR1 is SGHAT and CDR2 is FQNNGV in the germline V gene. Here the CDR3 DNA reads TGTGCCAGCAGCCCGAAACAGCGATATGGCTACACCTTC. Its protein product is CASSPKQRYGYTF.

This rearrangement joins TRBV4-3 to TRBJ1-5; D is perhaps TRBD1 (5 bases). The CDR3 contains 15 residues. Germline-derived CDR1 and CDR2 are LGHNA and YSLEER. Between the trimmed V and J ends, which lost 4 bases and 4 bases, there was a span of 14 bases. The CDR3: CASSRATGLNQPQHF. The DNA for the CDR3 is TGCGCCAGCAGCCGAGCAACGGGGCTTAATCAGCCCCAGCATTTT.

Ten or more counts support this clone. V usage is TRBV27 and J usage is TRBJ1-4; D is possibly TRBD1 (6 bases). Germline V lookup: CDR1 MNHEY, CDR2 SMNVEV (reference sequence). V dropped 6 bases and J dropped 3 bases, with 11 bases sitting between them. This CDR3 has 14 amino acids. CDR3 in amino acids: CASRNGQPNEKLFF. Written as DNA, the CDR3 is TGTGCCAGCAGGAACGGACAGCCTAATGAAAAACTGTTTTTT.

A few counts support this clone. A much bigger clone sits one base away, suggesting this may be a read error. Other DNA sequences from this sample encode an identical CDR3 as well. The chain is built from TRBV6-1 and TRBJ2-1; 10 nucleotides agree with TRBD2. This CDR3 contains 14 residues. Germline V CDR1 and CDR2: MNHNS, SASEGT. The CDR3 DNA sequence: TGCGCCAGCAGTGAAGTAGCGGGAGGTAATGAGCAGTTCTTC. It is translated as CASSEVAGGNEQFF.

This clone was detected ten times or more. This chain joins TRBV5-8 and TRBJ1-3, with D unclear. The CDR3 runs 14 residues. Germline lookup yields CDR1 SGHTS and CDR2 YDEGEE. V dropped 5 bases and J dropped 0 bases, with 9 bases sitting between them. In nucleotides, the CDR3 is TGTGCCAGCAGGCGGTCGTTCTCTGGAAACACCATATATTTT. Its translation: CASRRSFSGNTIYF.

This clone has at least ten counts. The CDR3 bases are TGTGCCTGGACAGGGGCAACCTATGGCTACACCTTC. It specifies CAWTGATYGYTF. The chain links TRBV30 to TRBJ1-2, with TRBD1 as a possible D gene (6 bases). CDR3 size: 12 residues. The V end lost 4 bases, the J end lost 4 bases, and 10 bases lay between the germline ends. The germline gives CDR1 GTSNPN, CDR2 SVGIG (reference sequence).